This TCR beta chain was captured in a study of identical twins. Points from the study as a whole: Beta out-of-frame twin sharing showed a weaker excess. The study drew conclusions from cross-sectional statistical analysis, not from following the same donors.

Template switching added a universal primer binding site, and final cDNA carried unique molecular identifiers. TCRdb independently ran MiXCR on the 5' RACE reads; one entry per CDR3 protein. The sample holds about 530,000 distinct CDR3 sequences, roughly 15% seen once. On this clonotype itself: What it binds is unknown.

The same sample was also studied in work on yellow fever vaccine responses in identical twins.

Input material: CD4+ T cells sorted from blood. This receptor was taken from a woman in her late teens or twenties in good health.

The CDR3 protein is CASKLGLNTEAFF. CDR3 nucleotide sequence: TGTGCCAGCAAGCTAGGTTTGAACACTGAAGCTTTCTTT. The V call is TRBV2, the J call TRBJ1-1; D gene uncertain. Between the trimmed V and J ends, which lost 7 bases and 0 bases, there was a span of 9 bases. The germline V gene has CDR1 SNHLY and CDR2 FYNNEI. CDR3 length: 13 residues.